This section outlines one TCR beta chain sequence together with its context. Ten or more counts support this clonotype. The antigen it binds to is not known. No base quality values were provided; no much bigger clone lies one nucleotide off. The source of the sample is a study of T cells in Graves' hyperthyroidism and ophthalmopathy (dated by TCRdb to the late 2010s). About the study as a whole: Peripheral blood samples were taken at the time of initial diagnosis, prior to any treatment. In addition, the study compared T-cell repertoires in thyroid tissue and in blood from about 6 Graves' hyperthyroidism patients. According to the paper, TCR Vbeta CDR3 sequencing was carried out on roughly 130 peripheral blood samples, which came from under 50 ophthalmopathy, under 85 hyperthyroidism and approximately 17 progressor patients. TCR V-J signatures able to tell the groups apart were searched for in a discovery cohort of 100 patients, of whom fewer than 45 had Graves' ophthalmopathy and 57 had stable Graves' hyperthyroidism. Whether ophthalmopathy could be predicted prospectively was tested in an independent validation cohort made up of 18 to 20 hyperthyroidism patients plus 17 patients who later progressed to ophthalmopathy. The 100 or so discovery patients were divided at random into training and test sets in a 7:3 ratio. Once sampling was done, hyperthyroidism patients were given methimazole at a starting dose of 30 mg daily, whereas ophthalmopathy patients were given high-dose intravenous methylprednisolone.

TCR beta CDR3 regions were amplified from RNA transcripts. A first-round RT-PCR of the TCR CDR3 used the HTBI primer set with the Qiagen OneStep RT-PCR kit. Libraries were constructed in a second round of multiplex PCR, after which size selection and purification were carried out. The libraries were sequenced on an Illumina HiSeq2000 using paired-end 100 bp reads. As for how the authors treated the data: SOAPnuke was used to process the raw data, throwing out any read that contained adapters or uncalled bases, had a mean Phred below 15, or lacked an exact constant-primer or identifier match. COPE v1.2.5 was used to merge the high-quality paired reads, and each unique nucleotide sequence was defined as a clonotype. Clonotypes were aligned to IMGT TRBV, TRBD and TRBJ reference segments using MiTCR v1.1. The analysis included only V-J combinations with a frequency above 0.0001, which together covered 99% to 99.2% of the repertoires. A TCS score was defined as the ratio between F50 (clonal expansion) and ExV (chaos), using BLOSUM62-based TCRdist between CDR3 peptides within each V-J. Welch's t-statistics and random forest reduced just over 500 V-J features to some 14, which were used in a naive Bayes classifier (R e1071). Using fastp at Q25 and MiXCR, TCRdb reprocessed the public reads and kept productive beta chains. Rows matching on CDR3 protein sequence are summarized as one entry with the most common DNA and genes. The V and J calls were determined by TCRdb, not by the authors. Present in this sample are 350,000 or so distinct CDR3 sequences, around 20% of which were seen just once. About 50% of the sample comes from the top ten.

A patient counted as having stable Graves' hyperthyroidism if no progression to ophthalmopathy occurred over 18 months of follow-up. Hyperthyroidism patients were newly diagnosed, had a disease duration of under 2 months, and were aged 18 to 65 years. Patients with uncontrolled infections, other autoimmune diseases, pregnancy or lactation were excluded. Clinical symptoms, serum thyroxine and TRAb, thyroid ultrasound, and orbital computed tomography formed the basis for the diagnoses. PBMCs were separated from around 9.1 ml of fresh peripheral blood using Ficoll-Paque density gradient centrifugation. Total RNA was extracted using Trizol reagent, and RNA quality was assessed on an Agilent 2100 Bioanalyzer. Broader findings and caveats from the paper: A 13 V-J signature model separated ophthalmopathy from stable hyperthyroidism, with over 85% sensitivity and roughly 84% specificity in cross-validation and 80%/75% in testing. Sample size was not statistically predetermined, and blinding of investigators to group allocation was not performed. Blood samples also contained most of the expanded thyroid clonotypes (frequency above 0.001), which suggests that blood repertoires may reflect thyroid immune responses. During validation, the model predicted progression to ophthalmopathy a median of around six months ahead of onset, with roughly 65% sensitivity and around 72% specificity.

Sequencing was carried out using blood. The receptor's source is a woman aged 45-59 years with Graves' hyperthyroidism.

This receptor has the CDR3 CASSLLGLAGGSGEETQYF. The DNA sequence is TGTGCCAGCAGTTTATTGGGACTAGCGGGTGGAAGTGGGGAAGAGACCCAGTACTTC. The sequence links TRBV27 to TRBJ2-5, and 12 junction bases match TRBD2. The CDR3 measures 19 amino acids from cysteine to phenylalanine. Only the CDR3 part of the read is kept: 57 bases, read in frame from the first base. Ends trimmed: V by 1 base, J by 3 bases; bases unmatched to a gene: 12. CDR1 is given as MNHEY and CDR2 as SMNVEV, both from the germline V gene (reference sequence).